This TCR beta chain was captured by sequencing in a study of monozygotic twins with inflammatory bowel disease. The CDR3 spans 16 residues. Germline CDR1 reads MDHEN; CDR2 reads SYDVKM. TCRdb reanalyzed the 5' RACE reads and collapses them to one entry per CDR3 protein, without DNA. This repertoire comprises approximately 390,000 distinct CDR3 sequences; its ten largest clones make up around 2.3%. This TCR came from a human donor with ulcerative colitis or Crohn's disease, or a healthy co-twin of an affected twin (not recorded which). The material sequenced was blood. V gene TRBV28 combines with J gene TRBJ2-2. CDR3 sequence: CASSLLGRRSTGELFF.